The 2 T cell receptor beta chains below come from one sample, sequenced in a study of blood T cell repertoires in COVID-19. Assay: immunoSEQ multiplex PCR; the TCRdb copy retains only in-frame clones and omits some. Among roughly 160,000 clones listed, 65% to 85% were seen once. The sample consisted of PBMCs or T cells enriched from blood (not recorded which). These receptors all come from a woman aged 40 to 55 with acute COVID-19.

This clone was counted once. J is TRBJ2-7 and V is TRBV13, with 10 bases fitting TRBD2. Germline V gene data show CDR1 as PRHDT and CDR2 as FYEKMQ (reference sequence). There are 15 residues in the CDR3. V lost 0 bases, J lost 1 base, and 0 bases stayed unmatched. CDR3 DNA sequence: TGTGCCAGCAGCTTAGGACTAGCGGGGTCCTACGAGCAGTACGTC. The encoded protein is CASSLGLAGSYEQYV.

V and J are TRBV7-9 and TRBJ2-1, with TRBD2 matching 8 bases. Germline lookup yields CDR1 SEHNR and CDR2 FQNEAQ (reference sequence). This CDR3 contains 16 residues. Germline trimming cut 1 base from V and 4 bases from J; bases unmatched to any gene: 6. This CDR3 is CASSLVLAAAYNEQFF. The CDR3 DNA is TGTGCCAGCAGCTTAGTACTAGCGGCAGCTTACAATGAGCAGTTCTTC.